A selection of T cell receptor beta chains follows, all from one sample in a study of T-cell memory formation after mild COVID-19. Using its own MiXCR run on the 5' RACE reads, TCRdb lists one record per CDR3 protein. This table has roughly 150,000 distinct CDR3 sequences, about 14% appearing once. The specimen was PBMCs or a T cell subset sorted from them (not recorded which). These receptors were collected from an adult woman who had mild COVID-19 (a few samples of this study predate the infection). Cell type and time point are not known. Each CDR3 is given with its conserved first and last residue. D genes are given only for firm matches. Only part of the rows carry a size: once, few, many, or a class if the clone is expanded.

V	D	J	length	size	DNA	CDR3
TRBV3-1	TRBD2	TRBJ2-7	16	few	TGTGCCAGCAGCCGCCATAGCGGGAGGTCCCCCTACGAGCAGTACTTC	CASSRHSGRSPYEQYF
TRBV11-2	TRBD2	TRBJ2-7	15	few	TGTGCCAGCAGCTTAGTAAGCGGGGCGTCCTACGAGCAGTACTTC	CASSLVSGASYEQYF
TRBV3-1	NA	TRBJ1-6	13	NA	TGTGCCAGCAGCCAATCATGGAATTCACCCCTCCACTTT	CASSQSWNSPLHF
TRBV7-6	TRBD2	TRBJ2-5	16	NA	TGTGCCAGCAGCTTACTCGGCGGGGGATCCCAAGAGACCCAGTACTTC	CASSLLGGGSQETQYF
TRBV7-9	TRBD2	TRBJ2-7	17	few	TGTGCCAGCAGCCCCGGTAGGACTAGAAGTTCCTTGGGCGAGCAGTACTTC	CASSPGRTRSSLGEQYF
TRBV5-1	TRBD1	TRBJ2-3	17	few	TGCGCCAGCAGCTTGGCCCGTTTGGACAGGGGCGCAGATACGCAGTATTTT	CASSLARLDRGADTQYF
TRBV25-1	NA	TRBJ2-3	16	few	TGTGCCAGCAGTGAATATAGGGGCAGCCTTACAGATACGCAGTATTTT	CASSEYRGSLTDTQYF
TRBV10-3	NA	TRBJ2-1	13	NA	TGTGCCATCAGTGAGTCGGGAAACAATGAGCAGTTCTTC	CAISESGNNEQFF
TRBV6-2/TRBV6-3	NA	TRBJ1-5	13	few	TGTGCCAGCAACCAACAGGGAAATCAGCCCCAGCATTTT	CASNQQGNQPQHF
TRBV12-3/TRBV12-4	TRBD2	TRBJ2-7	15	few	TGTGCCAGCAGTTCTAGCGGGAGTGCGCACGTCGAGCAGTACTTC	CASSSSGSAHVEQYF
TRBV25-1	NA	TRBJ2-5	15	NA	TGTGCCAGCAGTGATGTAACAGGGGAGGGGGAGACCCAGTACTTC	CASSDVTGEGETQYF
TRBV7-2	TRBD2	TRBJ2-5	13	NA	TGTGCCAGCAGCTTTAGCGGGGGGGAGACCCAGTACTTC	CASSFSGGETQYF
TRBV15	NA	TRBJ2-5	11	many	TGTGCCACCAGAGGCCGGGAGACCCAGTACTTC	CATRGRETQYF